The next 9 T cell receptor beta chains were all read from a single sample in a study of blood T cell repertoires in COVID-19. Libraries were prepared by immunoSEQ multiplex PCR; TCRdb keeps only in-frame clonotypes and omits some of them. The table includes 200,000 to 250,000 clones, approximately 78% detected once. Material for sequencing was peripheral blood. All receptors derive from an elderly woman with acute or convalescent COVID-19.

This clone appeared a few times. V is TRBV5-1 and J is TRBJ2-3; 11 bases match TRBD2. After removal of 3 bases from V and 2 bases from J, the junction contained 5 bases not matched to a gene. The CDR3 is made up of 16 amino acids. CDR1 is SGHRS, CDR2 YFSETQ, per germline. This CDR3 is CASSSPGLAATDTQYF. The DNA of the CDR3 is TGCGCCAGCAGCTCTCCGGGACTAGCGGCCACAGATACGCAGTATTTT. Filled out from reference TRBV5-1 and TRBJ2-3, the complete variable domain reads KAGVTQTPRYLIKTRGQQVTLSCSPISGHRSVSWYQQTPGQGLQFLFEYFSETQRNKGNFPGRFSGRQFSNSRSEMNVSTLELGDSALYLCASSSPGLAATDTQYFGPGTRLTVL.

This chain joins TRBV3-1 (or the pseudogene TRBV3-2) and TRBJ1-4; no firm D call. CDR3 length equals 16 residues. Germline CDR1 LGHDT, CDR2 YNNKEL (reference sequence). V lost 0 bases and J lost 5, with 13 bases in between. The CDR3 spells CASSQDGSSENEKLFF. CDR3 DNA: TGTGCCAGCAGCCAAGATGGGAGCAGTGAGAATGAAAAACTGTTTTTT.

The V gene is TRBV24-1, the J gene TRBJ2-5; 7 nucleotides agree with TRBD1. V shed 4 bases and J 1 base; nucleotides not matched to a gene: 8. This CDR3 is built from 16 residues. CDR1 KGHDR and CDR2 SFDVKD come from the germline V gene. CDR3: CATSERQGYFQETQYF. DNA of the CDR3: TGTGCCACCAGTGAGCGACAGGGCTACTTCCAAGAGACCCAGTACTTC.

The V gene is TRBV28, the J gene TRBJ2-2, with a weak D call TRBD2 (6 bases). The CDR3 totals 15 residues. The germline V and J ends were trimmed by 10 bases and 1 base, with 16 bases remaining between them. CDR1 and CDR2 (germline): MDHEN, SYDVKM. For the CDR3, the DNA is TGTGCCACCGGGGGAGGCGGAGTGAACACCGGGGAGCTGTTTTTT. As protein: CATGGGGVNTGELFF.

Here the CDR3 DNA reads TGTGCCAGCAGAACCTCGGGGGGCGCTTATGGCTACACCTTC. Protein: CASRTSGGAYGYTF. This rearrangement joins TRBV28 to TRBJ1-2; D is perhaps TRBD1 (6 bases). CDR1 MDHEN and CDR2 SYDVKM come from the germline V gene. The CDR3 totals 14 residues. V lost 6 bases and J 5 bases, leaving 16 bases between the germline ends.

This chain connects TRBV5-1 to TRBJ2-7, with 11 nucleotides matching TRBD1. V trimming: 4 bases; J trimming: 7 bases; junction bases outside the gene matches: 13. Germline V gene data show CDR1 as SGHRS and CDR2 as YFSETQ. The CDR3 is made up of 16 amino acids. The CDR3 sequence: CASSLLVPGQGGEQYF. CDR3 sequence (DNA): TGCGCCAGCAGCCTACTCGTCCCGGGACAGGGGGGAGAGCAGTACTTC.

This CDR3 reads CASTGLAFF. The CDR3 DNA follows: TGTGCCAGCACGGGACTCGCGTTCTTC. The rearrangement uses TRBV12-3 or TRBV12-4 and TRBJ2-1; possible D gene TRBD2, 6 bases. The CDR3 sequence is 9 residues long. V dropped 7 bases and J dropped 15 bases, with 10 bases sitting between them.

In regard to this clone: The junction shows a germline mismatch at one end, possibly a read error. V usage is TRBV29-1 and J usage is TRBJ1-1; D is possibly TRBD1 (6 bases). The V gene's germline CDR1 is SQVTM and CDR2 ANQGSEA. The CDR3 is 14 residues long. The CDR3 loop is CSVEEQGFATEAFF. The CDR3 nucleotides are TGCAGCGTGGAAGAGCAGGGGTTCGCCACTGAAGCTTTCTTT.

V is TRBV7-2 and J is TRBJ1-1; 8 nucleotides match TRBD1. The CDR3 totals 16 residues. With V trimmed by 1 base and J by 4 bases, 8 bases remained unmatched. CDR1 SGHTA and CDR2 FQGNSA come from the germline V gene. The CDR3 nucleotides read TGTGCCAGCAGCTTAGGCAGGGGGCGATTTAGCACTGAAGCTTTCTTT. This translates into CASSLGRGRFSTEAFF. The whole variable domain, remainder taken from reference TRBV7-2 and TRBJ1-1, is GAGVSQSPSNKVTEKGKDVELRCDPISGHTALYWYRQSLGQGLEFLIYFQGNSAPDKSGLPSDRFSAERTGGSVSTLTIQRTQQEDSAVYLCASSLGRGRFSTEAFFGQGTRLTVV.